Each of the 5 T cell receptor beta chains below was sequenced from the same sample in a study of CD8 T cells in Susac syndrome (dated by TCRdb to between 2018 and 2021). Library creation used the immunoSEQ multiplex PCR assay. RNA was extracted using the RNeasy kit, and roughly 0.5 to 1 microgram was reverse transcribed with random hexamers. The public reads were run again by TCRdb, first through fastp at Q25 and then through MiXCR, and only productive beta chains were kept. Every entry covers one CDR3 protein and lists the most common genes and DNA from its rows. The sample records 80,000 to 95,000 distinct CDR3 sequences, 94% of which are singletons. The ten largest account for more than 0.8% of the sample. Material: CD8+ T cells from PBMCs. Receptors originate from a human donor with Susac syndrome.

The chain has TRBV5-1 and TRBJ1-5; D ambiguous. Germline CDR1 reads SGHRS; CDR2 reads YFSETQ. The CDR3 is made up of 14 amino acids. V lost 0 bases, J lost 2 bases, and 6 bases lay in between. CDR3 in DNA: TGCGCCAGCAGCTTGGGGGCGGGCAATCAGCCCCAGCATTTT. Translated: CASSLGAGNQPQHF.

The V gene is TRBV6-2 or TRBV6-3, the J gene TRBJ2-7; D unclear. The V and J ends lost 5 bases and 1 base respectively, with 12 bases between them. The CDR3 length is 14 residues. CDR1 and CDR2 (germline): MNHEY, SVGEGT. Here the CDR3 DNA reads TGTGCCAGCAGTCCGATTGGTTCTTCCTACGAGCAGTACTTC. It translates to CASSPIGSSYEQYF.

The gene calls are TRBV7-8 and TRBJ2-5, with 10 bases identical to TRBD1. With V trimmed by 5 bases and J by 5 bases, 11 bases remained unmatched. The CDR3 runs 16 residues. CDR1 is SGHVS and CDR2 is FQNEAQ in the germline V gene. The CDR3 nucleotides are TGTGCCAGCAGCCAAATGGGACAGGGGCGCCGGGAGACCCAGTACTTC. It specifies CASSQMGQGRRETQYF.

The V gene is TRBV19, the J gene TRBJ1-1; D unresolved. CDR3 length equals 13 residues. V was pared by 4 bases and J by 1 base, with 7 bases between. Germline V lookup: CDR1 LNHDA, CDR2 SQIVND (reference sequence). This CDR3 is CASSSHANTEAFF. DNA of the CDR3: TGTGCCAGTAGTAGTCACGCGAACACTGAAGCTTTCTTT.

The chain is built from TRBV4-2 and TRBJ2-7; D gene ambiguous. The germline gives CDR1 LGHNA, CDR2 YNFKEQ. This CDR3 has 12 residues. Trimming took 3 bases from V and 6 from J, leaving 9 bases between them. The CDR3 nucleotides read TGTGCCAGCAGCCAGGCGTCGCGCGAGCAGTACTTC. Translating gives CASSQASREQYF.